The next 16 T cell receptor beta chains were all read from a single sample in a study of PD-L1 blockade in urothelial cancer. Sequencing was performed with immunoSEQ multiplex PCR; in TCRdb, only in-frame clones are kept and a portion is missing. The repertoire holds 48,000 or so clones, with approximately 81% as singletons. Time point given: peripheral blood 6 weeks after treatment start. The starting material was PBMCs, obtained around atezolizumab (anti-PD-L1) treatment. These receptors originate from a man aged 65-85 years with urothelial cancer.

The chain combines TRBV7-6 with TRBJ2-7, with 8 nucleotides matching TRBD1. J gave up 7 bases and V 2 bases, and 13 bases lay outside the gene matches. Looked up from germline, CDR1 is SGHVS and CDR2 is FNYEAQ. CDR3 length: 16 residues. In DNA form, the CDR3 reads TGTGCCAGCAGCTTAAGGGACAGGTTCTTGACTACAGAGCAGTACTTC. It is translated as CASSLRDRFLTTEQYF. Variable domain in full (rest from reference TRBV7-6 and TRBJ2-7): GAGVSQSPRYKVTKRGQDVALRCDPISGHVSLYWYRQALGQGPEFLTYFNYEAQQDKSGLPNDRFSAERPEGSISTLTIQRTEQRDSAMYRCASSLRDRFLTTEQYFGPGTRLTVT.

The chain is built from TRBV14 and TRBJ2-7; 7 bases align to TRBD1. The CDR3 has 15 residues. Germline CDR1 SGHDN, CDR2 FVKESK. With 0 bases clipped from V and 3 bases from J, the junction kept 5 bases outside the gene matches. The CDR3 DNA is TGTGCCAGCAGCCAAGAATCAGGGGGTAGCTACGAGCAGTACTTC. Translated: CASSQESGGSYEQYF.

The chain is built from TRBV7-6 and TRBJ2-1; TRBD1 agrees at 8 bases. V trimming: 0 bases; J trimming: 5 bases; junction bases outside the gene matches: 9. The CDR3 runs to 17 residues. Germline assignment: CDR1 SGHVS and CDR2 FNYEAQ. The CDR3 spells CASSLAGGQGRNNEQFF. The DNA of the CDR3 is TGTGCCAGCAGCTTAGCAGGAGGACAGGGTAGGAACAATGAGCAGTTCTTC.

The gene calls are TRBV28 and TRBJ1-2; tentative D call: TRBD1 (6 bases). V dropped 6 bases and J dropped 9 bases, with 17 bases sitting between them. CDR1 and CDR2 (germline): MDHEN, SYDVKM. This CDR3 has 13 residues. CDR3 sequence: CASSRGQTGSYTF. DNA of the CDR3: TGTGCCAGCAGCCGGGGACAAACAGGCAGCTACACCTTC.

V and J are TRBV6-4 and TRBJ2-3, with 9 positions matching TRBD2. The CDR3 runs 17 residues. Germline V gives CDR1 MRHNA, CDR2 SNTAGT. J was trimmed by 2 bases and V by 1 base; bases with no gene match: 7. The CDR3 is CASSDYGLAGPTDTQYF. The CDR3 coding sequence is TGTGCCAGCAGTGACTATGGGCTAGCGGGACCCACAGATACGCAGTATTTT.

The DNA of the CDR3 is TGTGCCAGCAGTTTTTTGGGCGGGAGGGCTGAAGAGACCCAGTACTTC. Protein: CASSFLGGRAEETQYF. The V and J genes are TRBV28 and TRBJ2-5, with 9 bases fitting TRBD2. The V gene's germline CDR1 is MDHEN and CDR2 SYDVKM. The V gene end was trimmed by 3 bases and the J gene end by 3 bases; junction bases not matched to a gene: 8. The CDR3 contains 16 residues. The full variable domain, completed using reference TRBV28 and TRBJ2-5, is DVKVTQSSRYLVKRTGEKVFLECVQDMDHENMFWYRQDPGLGLRLIYFSYDVKMKEKGDIPEGYSVSREKKERFSLILESASTNQTSMYLCASSFLGGRAEETQYFGPGTRLLVL.

This clone has a single count. CDR3 nucleotide sequence: TGTGCCAGTAGTAGGAACCGGGACAGTACTAATCAGCCCCAGCATTTT. Translating gives CASSRNRDSTNQPQHF. J is TRBJ1-5 and V is TRBV19; 7 bases are a match to TRBD1. Per germline, CDR1 LNHDA and CDR2 SQIVND (reference sequence). V lost 4 bases to trimming and J lost 4 bases; unmatched junction nucleotides: 10. The CDR3 extends over 16 amino acids.

The chain carries TRBV18 and TRBJ2-1; 13 nucleotides agree with TRBD2. V shed 3 bases and J 3 bases; nucleotides not matched to a gene: 2. Germline V gene lookup returns CDR1 KGHSH and CDR2 LQKENI. There are 16 residues in the CDR3. CDR3 loop: CASSPRTSGSYNEQFF. Here the CDR3 DNA reads TGTGCCAGCTCACCGCGGACTAGCGGGAGCTACAATGAGCAGTTCTTC.

V and J are TRBV5-4 and TRBJ1-3; D gene uncertain. Germline V gene sequence: CDR1 SGHNT, CDR2 YYREEE (reference sequence). The V and J ends lost 4 bases and 8 bases respectively, with 16 bases between them. The CDR3 is 14 amino acids. The CDR3 coding sequence is TGTGCCAGCAGCCCCGGTCCTCACCCGGACACCATATATTTT. As protein: CASSPGPHPDTIYF.

This clone has only a few counts. The chain is built from TRBV12-5 and TRBJ1-1; D might be TRBD1 (6 bases). The germline CDR1 and CDR2 sequences are LGHNT and FRNRAP. This CDR3 has 13 residues. With 6 bases removed from V and 2 bases from J, the gap between germline ends came to 10 bases. The CDR3 sequence is CASGSGVNTEAFF. CDR3 in DNA: TGTGCTAGTGGGTCAGGGGTTAACACTGAAGCTTTCTTT.

This chain connects TRBV30 to TRBJ1-5, with 8 nucleotides matching TRBD1. Per the germline V gene, CDR1 is GTSNPN and CDR2 is SVGIG (reference sequence). Trimming at V came to 7 bases and at J to 0 bases, leaving 5 bases not matched to a gene. The CDR3 extends over 14 amino acids. The CDR3 DNA sequence: TGTGCCTTTGACAGGGGTGATAGCAATCAGCCCCAGCATTTT. It codes for CAFDRGDSNQPQHF.

The genes are TRBV18 and TRBJ2-7, with TRBD2 matching over 14 bases. With 6 bases clipped from V and 3 bases from J, the junction kept 10 bases outside the gene matches. The CDR3 covers 17 residues. The germline V gene has CDR1 KGHSH and CDR2 LQKENI. The CDR3 is CASSSGTSGSGSYEQYF. For the CDR3, the DNA is TGTGCCAGCTCGAGTGGGACTAGCGGGAGTGGGAGCTACGAGCAGTACTTC.

Comments on this clone: Other DNA sequences in the sample encode the same CDR3. The chain links TRBV19 to TRBJ2-5; 10 nucleotides line up with TRBD1. The CDR3 spans 14 residues. The ends lost 4 bases at V and 4 bases at J; junction bases unmatched: 3. Germline CDR1 and CDR2: LNHDA and SQIVND (reference sequence). The CDR3 DNA is TGTGCCAGTAGTAGGACAGGGGGGAGAGAGACCCAGTACTTC. It is translated as CASSRTGGRETQYF. Together with reference TRBV19 and TRBJ2-5, the CDR3 gives the full variable domain: DGGITQSPKYLFRKEGQNVTLSCEQNLNHDAMYWYRQDPGQGLRLIYYSQIVNDFQKGDIAEGYSVSREKKESFPLTVTSAQKNPTAFYLCASSRTGGRETQYFGPGTRLLVL.

The V gene is TRBV27, the J gene TRBJ2-3; TRBD2 agrees at 8 bases. CDR3 size: 16 residues. Germline assignment: CDR1 MNHEY and CDR2 SMNVEV (reference sequence). The junction had 9 bases not matched to a gene; V was cut back by 5 bases and J by 2 bases. CDR3 residues: CASSTYIAGHTDTQYF. The DNA for the CDR3 is TGTGCCAGCAGTACCTATATAGCGGGGCACACAGATACGCAGTATTTT.

This rearrangement joins TRBV16 to TRBJ1-1; no clear D gene. The CDR3 runs to 14 residues. Germline CDR1 and CDR2: KGHSY and FQNENV. V lost 8 bases to trimming and J lost 1 base, with 14 bases between them. The CDR3 DNA sequence: TGTGCCAGCGCACCCGACGCAGGGAACACTGAAGCTTTCTTT. Residues: CASAPDAGNTEAFF.

DNA of the CDR3: TGTGCCAGCAGCGTGGGGGCCCCTAATGAAAAACTGTTTTTT. Encoded protein: CASSVGAPNEKLFF. V usage is TRBV9 and J usage is TRBJ1-4; tentatively, D is TRBD1 (6 bases). In germline, CDR1 is SGDLS, CDR2 YYNGEE. The CDR3 loop spans 14 amino acids. Trimming took off 2 bases at V and 3 bases at J, with 8 bases between the two ends.